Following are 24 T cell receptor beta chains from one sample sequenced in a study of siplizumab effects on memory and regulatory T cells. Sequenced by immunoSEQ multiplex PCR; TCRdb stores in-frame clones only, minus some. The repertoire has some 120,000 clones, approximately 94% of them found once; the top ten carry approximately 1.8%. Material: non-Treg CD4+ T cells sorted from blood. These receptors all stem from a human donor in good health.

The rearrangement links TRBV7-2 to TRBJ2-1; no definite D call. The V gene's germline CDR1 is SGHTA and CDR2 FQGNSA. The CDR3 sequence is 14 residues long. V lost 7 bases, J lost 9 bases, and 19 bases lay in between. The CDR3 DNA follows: TGTGCCAGCACCCTAGGAACGATTCACGGTGAGCAGTTCTTC. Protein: CASTLGTIHGEQFF.

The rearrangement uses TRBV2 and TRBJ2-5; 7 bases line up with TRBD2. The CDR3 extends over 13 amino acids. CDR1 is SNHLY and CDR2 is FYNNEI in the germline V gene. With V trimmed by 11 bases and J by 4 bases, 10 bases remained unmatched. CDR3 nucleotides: TGTGCCGCTAGGGGAGGGGAGGGAGAGACCCAGTACTTC. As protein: CAARGGEGETQYF.

The CDR3: CASCRSAINTGELFF. As DNA, the CDR3 is TGCGCCAGCTGTCGGTCGGCTATAAACACCGGGGAGCTGTTTTTT. This chain links TRBV5-1 with TRBJ2-2; the D is unclear. The CDR3 is made up of 15 amino acids. Trimming shortened V by 7 bases and J by 2 bases, and 15 bases separated the two germline ends. From germline, CDR1 is SGHRS and CDR2 YFSETQ.

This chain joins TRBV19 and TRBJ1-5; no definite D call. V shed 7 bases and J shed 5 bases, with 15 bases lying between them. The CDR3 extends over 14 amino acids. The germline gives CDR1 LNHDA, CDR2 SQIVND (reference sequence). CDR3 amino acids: CASTMSTHYQPQHF. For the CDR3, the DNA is TGTGCCAGTACCATGAGTACACACTATCAGCCCCAGCATTTT.

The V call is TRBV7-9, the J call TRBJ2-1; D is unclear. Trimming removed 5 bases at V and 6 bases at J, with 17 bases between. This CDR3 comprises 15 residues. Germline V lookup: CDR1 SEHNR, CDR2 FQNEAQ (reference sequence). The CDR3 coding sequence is TGTGCCAGCAGCCAACGGTTCGGCGACCGCAATGAGCAGTTCTTC. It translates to CASSQRFGDRNEQFF.

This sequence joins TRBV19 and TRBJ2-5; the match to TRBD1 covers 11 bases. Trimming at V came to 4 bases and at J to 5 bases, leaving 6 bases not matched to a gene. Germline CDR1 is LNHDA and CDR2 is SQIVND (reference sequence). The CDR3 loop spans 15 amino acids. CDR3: CASSTWTGGTETQYF. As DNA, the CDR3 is TGTGCCAGTAGTACATGGACAGGGGGCACGGAGACCCAGTACTTC.

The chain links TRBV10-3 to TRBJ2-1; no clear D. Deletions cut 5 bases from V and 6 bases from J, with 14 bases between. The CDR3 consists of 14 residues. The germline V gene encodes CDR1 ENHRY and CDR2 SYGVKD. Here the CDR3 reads CAISLAAASNEQFF. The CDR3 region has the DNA TGTGCCATCAGTCTGGCAGCCGCCTCCAATGAGCAGTTCTTC.

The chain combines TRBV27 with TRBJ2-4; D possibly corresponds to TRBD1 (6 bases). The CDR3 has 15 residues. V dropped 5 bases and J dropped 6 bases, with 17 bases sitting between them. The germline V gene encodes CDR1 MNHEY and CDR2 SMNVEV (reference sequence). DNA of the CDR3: TGTGCCAGCAGTCCATCCGGGACACACGGAAACATTCAGTACTTC. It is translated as CASSPSGTHGNIQYF.

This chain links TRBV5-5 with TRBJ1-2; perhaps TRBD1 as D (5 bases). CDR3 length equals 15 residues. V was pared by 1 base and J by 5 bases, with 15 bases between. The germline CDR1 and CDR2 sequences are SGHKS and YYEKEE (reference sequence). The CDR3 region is CASSLPRGTGYGYTF. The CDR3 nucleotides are TGTGCCAGCAGCTTGCCGCGGGGGACTGGGTATGGCTACACCTTC.

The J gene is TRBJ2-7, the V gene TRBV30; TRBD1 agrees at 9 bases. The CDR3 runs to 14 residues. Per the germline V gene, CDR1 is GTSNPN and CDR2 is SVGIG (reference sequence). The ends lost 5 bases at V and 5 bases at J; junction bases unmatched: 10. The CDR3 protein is CAWAWDRVVNEQYF. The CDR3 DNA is TGTGCCTGGGCTTGGGACAGGGTGGTAAACGAGCAGTACTTC. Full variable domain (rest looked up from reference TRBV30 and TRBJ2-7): SQTIHQWPATLVQPVGSPLSLECTVEGTSNPNLYWYRQAAGRGLQLLFYSVGIGQISSEVPQNLSASRPQDRQFILSSKKLLLSDSGFYLCAWAWDRVVNEQYFGPGTRLTVT.

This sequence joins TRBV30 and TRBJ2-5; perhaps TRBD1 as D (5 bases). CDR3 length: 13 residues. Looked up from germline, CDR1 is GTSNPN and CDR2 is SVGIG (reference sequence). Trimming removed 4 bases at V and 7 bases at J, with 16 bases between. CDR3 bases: TGTGCCTGGACCCCGAAGGGGTCAGGGACCCAGTACTTC. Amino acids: CAWTPKGSGTQYF.

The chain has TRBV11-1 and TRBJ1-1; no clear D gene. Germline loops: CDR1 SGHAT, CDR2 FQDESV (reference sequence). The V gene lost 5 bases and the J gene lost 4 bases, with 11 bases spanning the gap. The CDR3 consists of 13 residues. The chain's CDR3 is CASSPTRGTEAFF. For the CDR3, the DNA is TGTGCCAGCAGCCCGACCCGTGGCACTGAAGCTTTCTTT.

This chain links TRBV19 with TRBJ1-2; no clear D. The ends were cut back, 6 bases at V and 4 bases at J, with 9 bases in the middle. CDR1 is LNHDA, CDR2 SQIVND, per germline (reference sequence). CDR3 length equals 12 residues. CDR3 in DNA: TGTGCCAGTAGCCCAGGACGCTATGGCTACACCTTC. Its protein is CASSPGRYGYTF.

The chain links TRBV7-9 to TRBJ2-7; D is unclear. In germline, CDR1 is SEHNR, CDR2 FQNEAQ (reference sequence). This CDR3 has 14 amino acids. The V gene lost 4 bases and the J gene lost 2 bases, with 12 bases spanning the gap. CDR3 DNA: TGTGCCAGCAGCTCTAGGTCGCAGGCCTACGAGCAGTACTTC. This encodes CASSSRSQAYEQYF.

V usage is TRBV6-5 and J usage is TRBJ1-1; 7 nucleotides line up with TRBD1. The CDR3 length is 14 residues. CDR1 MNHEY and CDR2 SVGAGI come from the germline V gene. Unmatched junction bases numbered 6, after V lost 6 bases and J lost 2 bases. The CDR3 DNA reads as TGTGCCAGCAGAACCGGGACAGCCAACACTGAAGCTTTCTTT. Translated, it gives CASRTGTANTEAFF.

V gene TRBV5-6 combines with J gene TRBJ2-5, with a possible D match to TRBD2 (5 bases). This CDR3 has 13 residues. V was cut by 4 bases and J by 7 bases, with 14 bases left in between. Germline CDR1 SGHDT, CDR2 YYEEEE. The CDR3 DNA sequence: TGTGCCAGCAGCCGTACGGGGTACAGGACCCAGTACTTC. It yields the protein CASSRTGYRTQYF.

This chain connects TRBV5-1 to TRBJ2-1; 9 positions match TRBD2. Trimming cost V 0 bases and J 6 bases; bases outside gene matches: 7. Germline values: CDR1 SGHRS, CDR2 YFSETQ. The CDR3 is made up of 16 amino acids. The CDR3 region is CASSLGGSGSFNEQFF. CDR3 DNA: TGCGCCAGCAGCTTGGGGGGTAGCGGGAGTTTCAATGAGCAGTTCTTC.

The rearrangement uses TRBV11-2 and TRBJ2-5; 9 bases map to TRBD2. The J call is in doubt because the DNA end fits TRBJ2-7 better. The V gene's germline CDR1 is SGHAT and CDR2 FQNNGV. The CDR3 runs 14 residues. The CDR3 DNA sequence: TGTGCCAGCAGCTCGACTAGCGGCGCCTACGAGCAGTACTTC. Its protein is CASSSTSGAYEQYF.

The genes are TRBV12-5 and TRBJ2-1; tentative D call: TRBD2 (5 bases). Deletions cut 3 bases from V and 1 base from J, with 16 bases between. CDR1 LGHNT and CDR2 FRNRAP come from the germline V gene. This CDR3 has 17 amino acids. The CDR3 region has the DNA TGTGCTAGTGGTTTCCCTTCTAGGAGGAGGTCCTACAATGAGCAGTTCTTC. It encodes CASGFPSRRRSYNEQFF.

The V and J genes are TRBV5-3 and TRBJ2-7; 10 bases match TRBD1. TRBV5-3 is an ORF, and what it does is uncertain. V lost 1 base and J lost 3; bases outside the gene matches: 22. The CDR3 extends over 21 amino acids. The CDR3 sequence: CARSLSFQHLGWGQGNYEQYF. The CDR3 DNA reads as TGTGCCAGAAGCTTGAGCTTCCAACACTTGGGCTGGGGACAGGGGAACTACGAGCAGTACTTC.

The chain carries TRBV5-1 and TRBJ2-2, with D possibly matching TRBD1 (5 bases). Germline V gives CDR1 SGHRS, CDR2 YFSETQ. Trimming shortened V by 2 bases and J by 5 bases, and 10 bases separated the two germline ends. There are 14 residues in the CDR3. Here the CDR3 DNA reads TGCGCCAGCAGCTTTTCAGGGCAAACCGGGGAGCTGTTTTTT. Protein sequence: CASSFSGQTGELFF. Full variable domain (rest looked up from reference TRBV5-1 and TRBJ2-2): KAGVTQTPRYLIKTRGQQVTLSCSPISGHRSVSWYQQTPGQGLQFLFEYFSETQRNKGNFPGRFSGRQFSNSRSEMNVSTLELGDSALYLCASSFSGQTGELFFGEGSRLTVL.

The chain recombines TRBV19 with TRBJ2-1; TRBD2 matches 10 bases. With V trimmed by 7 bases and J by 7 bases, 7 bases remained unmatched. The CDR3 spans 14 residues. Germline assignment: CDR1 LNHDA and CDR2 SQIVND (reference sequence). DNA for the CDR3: TGTGCCAGTATAGGGCTAGCGGGGGTAAATGAGCAGTTCTTC. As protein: CASIGLAGVNEQFF.

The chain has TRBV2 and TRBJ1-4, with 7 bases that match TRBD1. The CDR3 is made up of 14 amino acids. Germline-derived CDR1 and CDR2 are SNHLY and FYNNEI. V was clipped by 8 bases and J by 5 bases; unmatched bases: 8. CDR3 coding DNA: TGTGCCAGCCGATACTCAGGGGGAAATGAAAAACTGTTTTTT. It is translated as CASRYSGGNEKLFF.

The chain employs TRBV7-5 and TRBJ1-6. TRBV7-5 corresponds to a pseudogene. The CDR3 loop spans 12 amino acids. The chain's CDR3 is CARSLSDSPLHF. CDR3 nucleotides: TGTGCCAGAAGCTTATCGGATTCACCCCTCCACTTT.